Below, 32 T cell receptor beta chains from the same sample are listed, as sequenced in a study of cytomegalovirus exposure and HLA in healthy donors. The PCR had 60 Vbeta and 13 Jbeta primers. The table came from immunoSEQ multiplex PCR; TCRdb's copy has only in-frame clones and leaves some out. The sample shows 150,000 or so clones, roughly 78% of them seen only once. What was sequenced was PBMCs. The origin of the receptors is a man aged 40-50 years in good health and CMV-seropositive.

The CDR3 spells CASSLTREKLFF. The CDR3 DNA follows: TGCGCCAGCAGCCTGACACGGGAAAAACTGTTTTTT. The chain is built from TRBV4-3 and TRBJ1-4; D gene unclear. V gave up 4 bases and J gave up 8 bases, with 8 bases separating them. In germline, CDR1 is LGHNA, CDR2 YSLEER. The CDR3 has 12 amino acids.

This CDR3 reads CASSPGAGGYQETQYF. In nucleotides, the CDR3 is TGCGCCAGCAGCCCAGGGGCAGGGGGGTACCAAGAGACCCAGTACTTC. The chain combines TRBV5-1 with TRBJ2-5, with D possibly matching TRBD1 (7 bases). This CDR3 contains 16 residues. From germline, CDR1 is SGHRS and CDR2 YFSETQ. Trimming pared 4 bases from V and 0 bases from J, leaving 16 bases between.

This chain links TRBV21-1 with TRBJ2-1; the D segment call TRBD2 is taken from the table without a DNA check. TRBV21-1 is a listed pseudogene. The CDR3 has 13 amino acids. The CDR3 coding sequence is TGTGCCAGCAGAAGCGGGGGATACAATGAGCAGTTCTTC. Amino acid sequence: CASRSGGYNEQFF.

The table lists this clone with many counts. The chain has TRBV7-9 and TRBJ2-6; maybe TRBD2 (5 bases). V lost 4 bases and J 2 bases, leaving 12 bases between the germline ends. The CDR3 length is 16 residues. Germline-derived CDR1 and CDR2 are SEHNR and FQNEAQ (reference sequence). DNA for the CDR3: TGTGCCAGCAGCTCTAGGCAGAGGGCTGGGGCCAACGTCCTGACTTTC. It is translated as CASSSRQRAGANVLTF.

The chain carries TRBV6-5 and TRBJ2-5; possible D gene TRBD1, 6 bases. Germline V gene data show CDR1 as MNHEY and CDR2 as SVGAGI. The CDR3 consists of 13 residues. Trimming stripped 5 bases from V and 6 bases from J, with 13 bases between. The CDR3 region has the DNA TGTGCCAGCAGTGCCGGGACATTCCAGACCCAGTACTTC. Encoded protein: CASSAGTFQTQYF.

The gene calls are TRBV11-2 and TRBJ2-3, with D possibly matching TRBD2 (5 bases). The CDR3 spans 18 residues. Germline V gives CDR1 SGHAT, CDR2 FQNNGV. Deletions cut 0 bases from V and 5 bases from J, with 21 bases between. CDR3 DNA: TGTGCCAGCAGCTTAGAGGGGAGACGAACCCAGAACCTAGATACGCAGTATTTT. It encodes CASSLEGRRTQNLDTQYF. Full variable domain (rest looked up from reference TRBV11-2 and TRBJ2-3): EAGVAQSPRYKIIEKRQSVAFWCNPISGHATLYWYQQILGQGPKLLIQFQNNGVVDDSQLPKDRFSAERLKGVDSTLKIQPAKLEDSAVYLCASSLEGRRTQNLDTQYFGPGTRLTVL.

This clone has a single count. The CDR3 region has the DNA TGTGCCAGCAGTTACTTTATGGGGGAGGGTTGCGAGCAGTACTTC. The encoded protein is CASSYFMGEGCEQYF. V is TRBV6-5 and J is TRBJ2-7, with 7 bases aligning to TRBD2. Per germline, CDR1 MNHEY and CDR2 SVGAGI. The CDR3 loop spans 15 amino acids. V shed 1 base, J shed 6 bases, and the junction held 9 bases outside the gene matches.

The table lists this clone with a few counts. This chain uses TRBV11-2 with TRBJ1-1; D might be TRBD1 (6 bases). Germline CDR1 SGHAT, CDR2 FQNNGV. V was clipped by 4 bases and J by 1 base, with 10 bases between them. The CDR3 has 14 amino acids. Here the CDR3 reads CASSSVQGNTEAFF. For the CDR3, the DNA is TGTGCCAGCAGCTCCGTACAGGGGAACACTGAAGCTTTCTTT.

This clone occurred a few times. One end of the junction does not line up with germline, which may come from a read error. This sequence joins TRBV7-7 and TRBJ2-1, with a weak D call TRBD2 (6 bases). Germline loops: CDR1 SSHAT, CDR2 FNYEAQ (reference sequence). The CDR3 contains 13 residues. CDR3 nucleotides: TGTGCTAGCAGCCTTGGGACTGCCAATGAGCAGTTCTTC. This sequence encodes CASSLGTANEQFF.

The chain uses TRBV18 and TRBJ2-2, with D tentatively TRBD1 (5 bases). Deletions cut 6 bases from V and 5 bases from J, with 10 bases between. The CDR3 spans 13 residues. Germline CDR1 is KGHSH and CDR2 is LQKENI. The CDR3, as DNA: TGTGCCAGCTCCCTCACAGGAACCGGGGAGCTGTTTTTT. It specifies CASSLTGTGELFF.

The chain joins TRBV5-1 to TRBJ2-2; 7 nucleotides match TRBD1. This CDR3 has 14 residues. V was clipped by 4 bases and J by 2 bases; unmatched bases: 2. Per germline, CDR1 SGHRS and CDR2 YFSETQ. DNA for the CDR3: TGCGCCAGCAGCAGGGACAGAAACACCGGGGAGCTGTTTTTT. Protein product: CASSRDRNTGELFF.

The gene calls are TRBV9 and TRBJ2-3; D is perhaps TRBD1 (5 bases). Germline CDR1 and CDR2: SGDLS and YYNGEE. Trimming pared 0 bases from V and 2 bases from J, leaving 7 bases between. The CDR3 totals 14 residues. This chain's CDR3 is CASSVDGHTDTQYF. In nucleotides, the CDR3 is TGTGCCAGCAGCGTAGACGGACACACAGATACGCAGTATTTT.

The chain combines TRBV4-3 with TRBJ1-2, with D possibly being TRBD1 (6 bases). CDR1 and CDR2 from the germline V gene are LGHNA and YSLEER. This CDR3 contains 14 residues. V lost 0 bases and J 6 bases, leaving 11 bases between the germline ends. The chain's CDR3 is CASSQDRGGNGYTF. In DNA form, the CDR3 reads TGCGCCAGCAGCCAAGACAGGGGAGGGAATGGCTACACCTTC.

This clone was recorded a few times. The gene calls are TRBV19 and TRBJ1-5; TRBD1 might be the D (6 bases). The germline V gene has CDR1 LNHDA and CDR2 SQIVND (reference sequence). Trimming took off 3 bases at V and 4 bases at J, with 16 bases between the two ends. The CDR3 covers 16 residues. CDR3 sequence: CASSIRGRGHNQPQHF. In DNA form, the CDR3 reads TGTGCCAGTAGTATCAGGGGCAGGGGTCATAATCAGCCCCAGCATTTT.

The chain uses TRBV9 and TRBJ1-2, with TRBD1 matching over 8 bases. The CDR3 totals 15 residues. Germline V gene data show CDR1 as SGDLS and CDR2 as YYNGEE. The V segment lost 0 bases and the J segment 3 bases; nucleotides outside the gene matches: 4. The CDR3: CASSVAGGPDYGYTF. CDR3 DNA: TGTGCCAGCAGCGTAGCAGGGGGCCCAGACTATGGCTACACCTTC.

This clone appeared once. V is TRBV6-6 and J is TRBJ2-1; 7 bases align to TRBD2. The CDR3 extends over 14 amino acids. Trimming took 3 bases from V and 9 from J; bases not matched to a gene: 8. The germline V gene has CDR1 MNHNY and CDR2 SVGAGI (reference sequence). DNA of the CDR3: TGTGCCAGCAGTTATAAGCGGGGCGGGGGTGAGCAGTTCTTC. Its translation: CASSYKRGGGEQFF.

This clone occurred a few times. The chain carries TRBV2 and TRBJ1-2; D remains unclear. The CDR3 contains 11 residues. Trimming took off 3 bases at V and 8 bases at J, with 7 bases between the two ends. Germline values: CDR1 SNHLY, CDR2 FYNNEI. CDR3 sequence reads: CASSEFLGYTF. CDR3 coding DNA: TGTGCCAGCAGTGAGTTCCTAGGCTACACCTTC.

This clone was seen only a few times. The CDR3 here is CASSLSWQVSYEQYF. The CDR3 bases are TGTGCCAGCAGTCTAAGCTGGCAGGTCTCCTACGAGCAGTACTTC. This chain links TRBV5-6 with TRBJ2-7; D ambiguous. V lost 5 bases, J lost 0 bases, and 15 bases lay in between. Germline values: CDR1 SGHDT, CDR2 YYEEEE. The CDR3 is 15 residues long.

The rearrangement links TRBV11-2 to TRBJ2-7; D remains unclear. Looked up from germline, CDR1 is SGHAT and CDR2 is FQNNGV. With 1 base removed from V and 5 bases from J, the gap between germline ends came to 6 bases. CDR3 length: 12 residues. Here the CDR3 reads CASSLVSDEQYF. The CDR3 DNA reads TGTGCCAGCAGCTTAGTATCGGACGAGCAGTACTTC.

V usage is TRBV5-1 and J usage is TRBJ1-5; TRBD1 matches at 9 bases. CDR1 and CDR2 from the germline V gene are SGHRS and YFSETQ. The CDR3 runs to 17 residues. J lost 3 bases, V lost 5 bases, and 12 bases had no gene match. The chain's CDR3 is CASSPTPGTGNNQPQHF. CDR3 nucleotides: TGCGCCAGCAGTCCCACTCCCGGGACAGGGAACAATCAGCCCCAGCATTTT.

This clone was seen only a few times. The rearrangement uses TRBV10-1 and TRBJ1-4; D call uncertain. The V end lost 2 bases, the J end lost 8 bases, and 9 bases lay between the germline ends. The V gene's germline CDR1 is WNHNN and CDR2 SYGVQD (reference sequence). The CDR3 covers 13 residues. DNA of the CDR3: TGCGCCAGCAGTGAGGCGCCCGGGGAAAAACTGTTTTTT. This codes for CASSEAPGEKLFF.

This sequence joins TRBV4-3 and TRBJ2-1; a possible D gene is TRBD2 (6 bases). This CDR3 is built from 16 residues. The V gene lost 3 bases and the J gene lost 4 bases, with 16 bases spanning the gap. Germline CDR1 LGHNA, CDR2 YSLEER. CDR3 amino acids: CASSQTGTAAYNEQFF. CDR3 nucleotide sequence: TGCGCCAGCAGCCAGACCGGGACTGCAGCGTACAATGAGCAGTTCTTC.

The rearrangement links TRBV6-1 to TRBJ1-6; D ambiguous. Trimming shortened V by 6 bases and J by 7 bases, and 7 bases separated the two germline ends. CDR1 is MNHNS and CDR2 is SASEGT in the germline V gene. There are 12 residues in the CDR3. The CDR3 loop reads CASRSRNSPLHF. The CDR3 nucleotides read TGTGCCAGCAGGTCCCGGAATTCACCCCTCCACTTT.

The CDR3 bases are TGTGCCAGCAGCTTAGGGCGGGCAACTAATGAAAAACTGTTTTTT. Residues: CASSLGRATNEKLFF. The chain is built from TRBV7-6 and TRBJ1-4; D unresolved. This CDR3 region has 15 residues. The V gene's germline CDR1 is SGHVS and CDR2 FNYEAQ. The ends were cut back, 1 base at V and 0 bases at J, with 6 bases in the middle.

The chain is built from TRBV9 and TRBJ2-7; D possibly corresponds to TRBD1 (5 bases). The CDR3 is 17 amino acids. The germline V and J ends were trimmed by 3 bases and 0 bases, with 19 bases remaining between them. The germline CDR1 and CDR2 sequences are SGDLS and YYNGEE. The CDR3 sequence: CASSDERGPRSSYEQYF. CDR3 in DNA: TGTGCCAGCAGCGACGAAAGGGGCCCGAGAAGCTCCTACGAGCAGTACTTC.

This chain's CDR3 is CASSQSQGYSYEQYF. The CDR3 DNA reads TGCGCCAGCAGCCAATCCCAGGGGTATTCCTACGAGCAGTACTTC. The chain joins TRBV4-3 to TRBJ2-7, with a possible D match to TRBD1 (6 bases). There are 15 residues in the CDR3. The ends were cut back, 2 bases at V and 1 base at J, with 12 bases in the middle. Germline CDR1 LGHNA, CDR2 YSLEER.

The J gene is TRBJ1-4, the V gene TRBV18, with D possibly matching TRBD1 (5 bases). The V and J ends lost 3 bases and 6 bases respectively, with 8 bases between them. The germline gives CDR1 KGHSH, CDR2 LQKENI. The CDR3 has 13 residues. DNA of the CDR3: TGTGCCAGCTCACCGGGGGGACATGAAAAACTGTTTTTT. It yields the protein CASSPGGHEKLFF.

In this sample, this clone turned up once. The chain uses TRBV28 and TRBJ1-1; the D gene is possibly TRBD1 (5 bases). The CDR3 spans 15 residues. The V end was cut by 3 bases, the J end by 5 bases, with 16 bases between. The germline V gene has CDR1 MDHEN and CDR2 SYDVKM. CDR3 sequence: CASSLSPTGGTEAFF. CDR3 sequence (DNA): TGTGCCAGCAGTTTGTCTCCGACGGGGGGGACTGAAGCTTTCTTT.

The J gene is TRBJ2-5, the V gene TRBV7-2, with 8 bases aligning to TRBD1. J was trimmed by 2 bases and V by 1 base; bases with no gene match: 0. The V gene's germline CDR1 is SGHTA and CDR2 FQGNSA. The CDR3 is made up of 14 amino acids. The CDR3 bases are TGTGCCAGCAGCTTAGACAGGGGGCAAGAGACCCAGTACTTC. It encodes CASSLDRGQETQYF.

The rearrangement uses TRBV5-1 and TRBJ2-5; no clear D gene. The CDR3 consists of 13 residues. V lost 0 bases, J lost 5 bases, and 8 bases lay in between. Per the germline V gene, CDR1 is SGHRS and CDR2 is YFSETQ. The DNA for the CDR3 is TGCGCCAGCAGCTTGGGACAAGGCGAGACCCAGTACTTC. This gives the protein CASSLGQGETQYF.

The V gene is TRBV18, the J gene TRBJ1-5; 9 bases agree with TRBD1. Germline V gene data show CDR1 as KGHSH and CDR2 as LQKENI. The length of the CDR3 is 11 residues. V lost 5 bases to trimming and J lost 12 bases; unmatched junction nucleotides: 2. DNA of the CDR3: TGTGCCAGCTCAACAGGGGGCTTCCAGCATTTT. Translated: CASSTGGFQHF.

This chain links TRBV2 with TRBJ2-7, with 8 bases that match TRBD1. CDR3 length equals 16 residues. Trimming cost V 11 bases and J 1 base; bases outside gene matches: 16. From germline, CDR1 is SNHLY and CDR2 FYNNEI. CDR3 DNA: TGTGCCGGCAAAAGGACAGGGTGGGACCGGTCCTACGAGCAGTACTTC. This codes for CAGKRTGWDRSYEQYF.